This TCR beta chain is drawn from a study of blood T cell repertoires in COVID-19. Study overall: Sites in the United States, Italy and Spain provided acute and convalescent COVID-19 samples. T cells, B-cell-depleted T cells, or PBMCs supplied cDNA or gDNA.

Study processing details: Amplification of reference gene primers provided the estimated nucleated cell counts. TCRdb's copy holds only in-frame clones and misses some; the assay was immunoSEQ multiplex PCR. V and J calls and clone size are those listed in that table; D and trimming were worked out from the DNA. The sample has about 59,000 clones; roughly 86% are singletons. Trimming stripped 6 bases from V and 0 bases from J, with 12 bases between. The CDR3 sequence is 14 residues long. Germline-derived CDR1 and CDR2 are SGHRS and YFSETQ. V gene TRBV5-1 combines with J gene TRBJ1-1; tentatively, D is TRBD1 (5 bases). This sequence originates from a man aged 55 to 70 with active or convalescent COVID-19. Input material: peripheral blood. The CDR3 spells CASNEGGVNTEAFF. The CDR3 DNA sequence: TGCGCCAGCAACGAGGGAGGGGTGAACACTGAAGCTTTCTTT.